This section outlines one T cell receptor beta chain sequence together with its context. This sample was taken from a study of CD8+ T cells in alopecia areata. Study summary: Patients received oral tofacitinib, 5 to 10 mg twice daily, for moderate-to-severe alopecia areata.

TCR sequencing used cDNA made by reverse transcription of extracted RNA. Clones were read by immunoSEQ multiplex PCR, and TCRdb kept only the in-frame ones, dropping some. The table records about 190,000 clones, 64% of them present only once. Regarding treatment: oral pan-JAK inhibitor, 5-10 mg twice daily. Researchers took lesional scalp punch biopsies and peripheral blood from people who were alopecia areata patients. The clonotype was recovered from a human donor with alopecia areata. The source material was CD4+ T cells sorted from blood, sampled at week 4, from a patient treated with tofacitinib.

The CDR3 reads CASSLVGGRTGEQYF. DNA for the CDR3: TGTGCCAGCAGCTTAGTTGGGGGTCGAACGGGCGAGCAGTACTTC. V is TRBV13 and J is TRBJ2-7; D may correspond to TRBD1 or TRBD2 (5 bases each). The V end lost 1 base, the J end lost 6 bases, and 16 bases lay between the germline ends. From germline, CDR1 is PRHDT and CDR2 FYEKMQ (reference sequence). The CDR3 sequence is 15 residues long.